Shown below are 20 T cell receptor beta chains from a single sample sequenced in a study of shared clonotypes between healthy human individuals. Some clones are missing from TCRdb's copy, which holds only in-frame ones; the method was immunoSEQ multiplex PCR. The sample yields more than 1.2 million clones, 98% to 99% seen once. Sequencing was performed on naive CD4+ T cells sorted from blood. Stated subset: CD45RA+ positively selected. The receptors stem from a man aged 30 to 39 in good health.

The chain is built from TRBV5-1 and TRBJ2-1, with TRBD2 identical over 8 bases. Germline V gene sequence: CDR1 SGHRS, CDR2 YFSETQ. The CDR3 runs 17 residues. Losses at the gene ends were 0 bases for V and 5 bases for J; bases not matched to a gene: 10. CDR3 protein: CASSLVISGVGDNEQFF. In DNA, the CDR3 is TGCGCCAGCAGCTTGGTAATTAGCGGGGTTGGGGACAATGAGCAGTTCTTC.

This chain connects TRBV5-4 to TRBJ2-7, with 10 bases that match TRBD1. The CDR3 contains 14 residues. J lost 2 bases, V lost 3 bases, and 2 bases had no gene match. Per the germline V gene, CDR1 is SGHNT and CDR2 is YYREEE (reference sequence). The CDR3 bases are TGTGCCAGCAGCTGGACAGGGGGGGCCTACGAGCAGTACTTC. Translation: CASSWTGGAYEQYF.

In the case of this clone: The sample has other DNA sequences that encode this CDR3 too. In nucleotides, the CDR3 is TGTGCCACCAGCAGCCCGGGAGAAAGCACAGATACGCAGTATTTT. It is translated as CATSSPGESTDTQYF. This chain joins TRBV15 and TRBJ2-3; TRBD2 is a possible D gene (6 bases). This CDR3 spans 15 amino acids. Looked up from germline, CDR1 is LNHNV and CDR2 is YYDKDF (reference sequence). V lost 3 bases and J 0 bases, leaving 10 bases between the germline ends.

The chain combines TRBV7-3 with TRBJ2-5; TRBD2 aligns across 9 bases. J gave up 5 bases and V 0 bases, and 7 bases lay outside the gene matches. The V gene's germline CDR1 is SGHTA and CDR2 FQGTGA. The CDR3 spans 16 residues. CDR3 sequence reads: CASSLTPRRGGETQYF. The CDR3 nucleotides read TGTGCCAGCAGCTTAACCCCCCGGCGGGGGGGGGAGACCCAGTACTTC.

This clone was counted a single time. The rearrangement joins TRBV4-1 to TRBJ2-1; D gene unclear. CDR1 and CDR2 (germline): MGHRA, YSYEKL. The CDR3 totals 13 residues. The V end lost 1 base, the J end lost 6 bases, and 7 bases lay between the germline ends. CDR3 region: CASSQGPFNEQFF. In DNA form, the CDR3 reads TGCGCCAGCAGCCAAGGACCGTTCAATGAGCAGTTCTTC.

The chain uses TRBV5-1 and TRBJ2-4, with TRBD1 matching over 10 bases. The CDR3 spans 15 residues. CDR1 is SGHRS, CDR2 YFSETQ, per germline. The V segment lost 0 bases and the J segment 9 bases; nucleotides outside the gene matches: 6. CDR3 residues: CASSLETGGVGIQYF. The CDR3 DNA is TGCGCCAGCAGCTTGGAGACAGGGGGCGTCGGCATTCAGTACTTC.

V and J are TRBV27 and TRBJ2-7; 7 nucleotides agree with TRBD1. The germline V gene encodes CDR1 MNHEY and CDR2 SMNVEV (reference sequence). J gave up 0 bases and V 5 bases, and 7 bases lay outside the gene matches. This CDR3 spans 15 amino acids. The CDR3 region is CASSNAGTASYEQYF. The CDR3 DNA is TGTGCCAGCAGTAACGCCGGGACAGCCTCCTACGAGCAGTACTTC.

The chain carries TRBV25-1 and TRBJ2-7, with a weak D call TRBD1 (6 bases). Trimming removed 2 bases from V and 4 bases from J, with 9 bases in between. CDR1 is MGHDK, CDR2 SYGVNS, per germline. The CDR3 contains 13 residues. For the CDR3, the DNA is TGTGCCAGCAGTGAACCAGGGGCTTACGAGCAGTACTTC. It is translated as CASSEPGAYEQYF.

The rearrangement joins TRBV12-2 to TRBJ2-7; TRBD2 is the table's D call and was not checked against the DNA. TRBV12-2 is marked as a pseudogene. The CDR3 contains 15 residues. This CDR3 is CASRLGYRESCEQYF. The DNA for the CDR3 is TGTGCAAGTCGCTTAGGTTACCGGGAGAGTTGCGAGCAGTACTTC.

V and J are TRBV9 and TRBJ2-3, with a possible D match to TRBD2 (5 bases). In germline, CDR1 is SGDLS, CDR2 YYNGEE. Trimming left V 4 bases short and J 4 bases short, with 19 bases between. This CDR3 is 16 amino acids long. The CDR3 DNA reads as TGTGCCAGCAGCCAGTCCGGGCTAGCTGGTTCAGATACGCAGTATTTT. Protein: CASSQSGLAGSDTQYF. Drawing the rest from reference TRBV9 and TRBJ2-3, the complete variable domain is DSGVTQTPKHLITATGQRVTLRCSPRSGDLSVYWYQQSLDQGLQFLIQYYNGEERAKGNILERFSAQQFPDLHSELNLSSLELGDSALYFCASSQSGLAGSDTQYFGPGTRLTVL.

V usage is TRBV9 and J usage is TRBJ2-1; the D gene is possibly TRBD1 (5 bases). V lost 0 bases to trimming and J lost 8 bases, with 15 bases between them. In germline, CDR1 is SGDLS, CDR2 YYNGEE. The CDR3 length is 15 residues. CDR3 in DNA: TGTGCCAGCAGCGTAGGGCCAGGACAAGGGGATGAGCAGTTCTTC. Protein product: CASSVGPGQGDEQFF.

The gene calls are TRBV9 and TRBJ2-5; possibly TRBD1 for D (7 bases). With 4 bases removed from V and 1 base from J, the gap between germline ends came to 17 bases. This CDR3 region has 16 residues. Germline CDR1 SGDLS, CDR2 YYNGEE. The CDR3 DNA reads TGTGCCAGCAGCATCCAGACAGGGAGGCTCCAAGAGACCCAGTACTTC. Translation gives CASSIQTGRLQETQYF.

The chain carries TRBV7-6 and TRBJ2-2, with 13 bases identical to TRBD2. Germline CDR1 and CDR2: SGHVS and FNYEAQ. The CDR3 totals 19 residues. With 3 bases clipped from V and 0 bases from J, the junction kept 7 bases outside the gene matches. CDR3 protein: CASSFRTSGRRANTGELFF. The CDR3 coding sequence is TGTGCCAGCAGCTTTAGGACTAGCGGGAGACGCGCGAACACCGGGGAGCTGTTTTTT.

The gene calls are TRBV5-4 and TRBJ1-1; D might be TRBD1 (5 bases). V lost 4 bases, J lost 7 bases, and 17 bases lay in between. Germline lookup yields CDR1 SGHNT and CDR2 YYREEE (reference sequence). The CDR3 has 14 amino acids. In nucleotides, the CDR3 is TGTGCCAGCAGCCCTCTGTTAGGGGTCGTTGAAGCTTTCTTT. It translates to CASSPLLGVVEAFF.

V usage is TRBV25-1 and J usage is TRBJ2-7, with D possibly TRBD2 on 5 matching bases. This CDR3 region has 12 residues. V lost 7 bases, J lost 2 bases, and 9 bases lay in between. CDR1 is MGHDK and CDR2 is SYGVNS in the germline V gene. The DNA of the CDR3 is TGTGCCAGCATATCCGGGACCTACGAGCAGTACTTC. It codes for CASISGTYEQYF.

The V and J genes are TRBV5-4 and TRBJ2-3; 8 bases fit TRBD1. V was pared by 5 bases and J by 1 base, with 15 bases of the junction left unmatched. Germline CDR1 reads SGHNT; CDR2 reads YYREEE (reference sequence). This CDR3 has 18 residues. The CDR3 DNA reads TGTGCCAGCAGTGACGTACCAGGGGGCGCGGGTGGCACAGATACGCAGTATTTT. This gives the protein CASSDVPGGAGGTDTQYF. Drawing the rest from reference TRBV5-4 and TRBJ2-3, the complete variable domain is ETGVTQSPTHLIKTRGQQVTLRCSSQSGHNTVSWYQQALGQGPQFIFQYYREEENGRGNFPPRFSGLQFPNYSSELNVNALELDDSALYLCASSDVPGGAGGTDTQYFGPGTRLTVL.

The rearrangement links TRBV6-5 to TRBJ1-3; unclear D gene. This CDR3 is built from 15 residues. V was pared by 0 bases and J by 1 base, with 7 bases between. The V gene's germline CDR1 is MNHEY and CDR2 SVGAGI. The CDR3 reads CASSYSRGSGNTIYF. CDR3 coding DNA: TGTGCCAGCAGTTACTCTCGGGGTTCTGGAAACACCATATATTTT.

This rearrangement joins TRBV27 to TRBJ2-1; D perhaps matches TRBD1 (6 bases). CDR3 length: 17 residues. Per the germline V gene, CDR1 is MNHEY and CDR2 is SMNVEV (reference sequence). The germline V and J ends were trimmed by 5 bases and 2 bases, with 19 bases remaining between them. The CDR3 is CASSRDTRGTTYNEQFF. In nucleotides, the CDR3 is TGTGCCAGCAGTAGGGACACACGGGGAACTACCTACAATGAGCAGTTCTTC.

Concerning this clone: Other DNA sequences in this sample translate to the same CDR3. The chain recombines TRBV29-1 with TRBJ1-3, with D uncertain. Trimming cost V 5 bases and J 0 bases, with 5 bases left between them. The germline V gene has CDR1 SQVTM and CDR2 ANQGSEA. This CDR3 has 12 residues. CDR3 coding DNA: TGCAGCGTTCGCGACTCTGGAAACACCATATATTTT. This codes for CSVRDSGNTIYF.

This chain joins TRBV19 and TRBJ2-1; 11 nucleotides align to TRBD1. Germline V gives CDR1 LNHDA, CDR2 SQIVND (reference sequence). The length of the CDR3 is 15 residues. The ends lost 6 bases at V and 6 bases at J; junction bases unmatched: 7. CDR3 coding DNA: TGTGCCAGTAGGGACAGGGGGCTTGTGAGCAATGAGCAGTTCTTC. Protein sequence: CASRDRGLVSNEQFF.